This is a list of T cell receptor beta chains from one sample in a study of cytomegalovirus exposure and HLA in healthy donors. Libraries were prepared by immunoSEQ multiplex PCR; TCRdb keeps only in-frame clonotypes and omits some of them. The data show about 220,000 clones, approximately 88% seen once. Source material: PBMCs. These receptors came from a woman aged 25 to 39 in good health and CMV-seropositive. Each CDR3 is given with its conserved first and last residue. D genes are given only for firm matches. Where a row states a size, it is once, few, many or the class of an expanded clone; other rows omit it.

D gene: -
V gene: TRBV18
J gene: TRBJ1-2
clone size: once
CDR3 DNA: TGTGCCAGCTCACCGTCGACAGGCACCTCTGGCTACACCTTC
CDR3 protein: CASSPSTGTSGYTF

D gene: -
V gene: TRBV19
J gene: TRBJ2-7
clone size: once
CDR3 DNA: TGTGCCAGTACCCCAACCACGGGGAGCTACGAGCAGTACTTC
CDR3 protein: CASTPTTGSYEQYF

D gene: -
V gene: TRBV27
J gene: TRBJ2-1
clone size: -
CDR3 DNA: TGTGCCAGCAGTTTAGTTCAGGGAGTGGATGAGCAGTTCTTC
CDR3 protein: CASSLVQGVDEQFF

D gene: TRBD2
V gene: TRBV5-4
J gene: TRBJ2-7
clone size: -
CDR3 DNA: TGTGCCAGCGGTAGCGGGAGGACCTACGAGCAGTACTTC
CDR3 protein: CASGSGRTYEQYF

D gene: -
V gene: TRBV30
J gene: TRBJ1-5
clone size: once
CDR3 DNA: TGTGCCTGGAGGTCCGGGGGCCGGGATCAGCCCCAGCATTTT
CDR3 protein: CAWRSGGRDQPQHF

D gene: TRBD2
V gene: TRBV6-5
J gene: TRBJ2-1
clone size: few
CDR3 DNA: TGTGCCAGCAGTTACCCGGGCGGGAGGGAGCAGTTCTTC
CDR3 protein: CASSYPGGREQFF

D gene: -
V gene: TRBV19
J gene: TRBJ1-5
clone size: few
CDR3 DNA: TGTGCCAGTTCATTCGGACGGAATAGCAATCAGCCCCAGCATTTT
CDR3 protein: CASSFGRNSNQPQHF

D gene: TRBD2
V gene: TRBV4-2
J gene: TRBJ2-1
clone size: -
CDR3 DNA: TGTGCCAGCAGCCAATGGGACGGACTAGCGGGGAACAATGAGCAGTTCTTC
CDR3 protein: CASSQWDGLAGNNEQFF

D gene: TRBD1
V gene: TRBV5-1
J gene: TRBJ1-2
clone size: -
CDR3 DNA: TGCGCCAGCAGCTACATGGACAGGGCTGGCGGTGGCTACACCTTC
CDR3 protein: CASSYMDRAGGGYTF

D gene: TRBD2
V gene: TRBV28
J gene: TRBJ2-7
clone size: -
CDR3 DNA: TGTGCCAGCAGTTTCGCGGGGCGGGAGAAAGGCTACGAGCAGTACTTC
CDR3 protein: CASSFAGREKGYEQYF

D gene: TRBD1
V gene: TRBV2
J gene: TRBJ2-2
clone size: -
CDR3 DNA: TGTGCCAGCAGAGGGGACAGCGCCGGGGAGCTGTTTTTT
CDR3 protein: CASRGDSAGELFF

D gene: TRBD2
V gene: TRBV27
J gene: TRBJ2-7
clone size: -
CDR3 DNA: TGTGCCAGCAGTATAAGGCCCGGGACTAGCGACAACTACGAGCAGTACTTC
CDR3 protein: CASSIRPGTSDNYEQYF

D gene: -
V gene: TRBV30
J gene: TRBJ1-3
clone size: once
CDR3 DNA: TGTGCCTGGAGCGGGGATCTTACCGGAAACACCATATATTTT
CDR3 protein: CAWSGDLTGNTIYF

D gene: -
V gene: TRBV30
J gene: TRBJ2-5
clone size: -
CDR3 DNA: TGTGCCTGGAGTGGGGGCCAAGAGACCCAGTACTTC
CDR3 protein: CAWSGGQETQYF

D gene: -
V gene: TRBV12-5
J gene: TRBJ2-7
clone size: once
CDR3 DNA: TGTGCTAGTGGTCCACAAACCTACGAGCAGTACTTC
CDR3 protein: CASGPQTYEQYF

D gene: TRBD1
V gene: TRBV28
J gene: TRBJ2-2
clone size: -
CDR3 DNA: TGTGCCAGCAGTTTCGATGGGACAGGTAACACCGGGGAGCTGTTTTTT
CDR3 protein: CASSFDGTGNTGELFF

D gene: -
V gene: TRBV6-5
J gene: TRBJ1-4
clone size: -
CDR3 DNA: TGTGCCAGCAGACCCCGGACAGCAGTTAATGAAAAACTGTTTTTT
CDR3 protein: CASRPRTAVNEKLFF

D gene: TRBD1
V gene: TRBV7-9
J gene: TRBJ2-7
clone size: -
CDR3 DNA: TGTGCCAGCAGCTTTACAGGGGGCGCATCCTCCTACGAGCAGTACTTC
CDR3 protein: CASSFTGGASSYEQYF

D gene: TRBD2
V gene: TRBV29-1
J gene: TRBJ2-2
clone size: -
CDR3 DNA: TGCAGCGTTGGACTAGCGACCGGGGAGCTGTTTTTT
CDR3 protein: CSVGLATGELFF

D gene: -
V gene: TRBV30
J gene: TRBJ2-7
clone size: once
CDR3 DNA: TGTGCCTGGAGCCTCGGGGGATCGAGTTACGAGCAGTACTTC
CDR3 protein: CAWSLGGSSYEQYF

D gene: -
V gene: TRBV9
J gene: TRBJ2-3
clone size: -
CDR3 DNA: TGTGCCAGCAGCCTTACAGGGAGATCGGGGACAGATACGCAGTATTTT
CDR3 protein: CASSLTGRSGTDTQYF

D gene: TRBD2
V gene: TRBV11-3
J gene: TRBJ2-7
clone size: -
CDR3 DNA: TGTGCCAGCAGCTTAGCTCAAAGCGGGAGAGGTGAGCAGTACTTC
CDR3 protein: CASSLAQSGRGEQYF

D gene: -
V gene: TRBV19
J gene: TRBJ1-5
clone size: few
CDR3 DNA: TGTGCCAGTAGTATGAGTCTGGACGCTTATCAGCCCCAGCATTTT
CDR3 protein: CASSMSLDAYQPQHF

D gene: TRBD1
V gene: TRBV27
J gene: TRBJ1-2
clone size: -
CDR3 DNA: TGTGCCAGCAGTTTCAGGCCGGGACAGACTAACTATGGCTACACCTTC
CDR3 protein: CASSFRPGQTNYGYTF

D gene: -
V gene: TRBV12-2
J gene: TRBJ1-1
clone size: -
CDR3 DNA: TGTGCAAGTCGCTTTGGCGGAAGGGGCTGCACTGAAGCTTTCTTT
CDR3 protein: CASRFGGRGCTEAFF

D gene: -
V gene: TRBV6-5
J gene: TRBJ1-1
clone size: -
CDR3 DNA: TGTGCCAGCAGTTTTAGAAAAAGCCTGAACACTGAAGCTTTCTTT
CDR3 protein: CASSFRKSLNTEAFF

D gene: -
V gene: TRBV4-3
J gene: TRBJ1-2
clone size: once
CDR3 DNA: TGCGCCAGCAGCGAACGGCAGGGGCAAGACTATGGCTACACCTTC
CDR3 protein: CASSERQGQDYGYTF

D gene: -
V gene: TRBV13
J gene: TRBJ2-1
clone size: -
CDR3 DNA: TGTGCCAGCAGTTTCCGCCGGGGCGCGTACAATGAGCAGTTCTTC
CDR3 protein: CASSFRRGAYNEQFF

D gene: TRBD2
V gene: TRBV2
J gene: TRBJ2-5
clone size: -
CDR3 DNA: TGTGCCAGCAGTTTAGCGGGTCCGGTTCCGGAGACCCAGTACTTC
CDR3 protein: CASSLAGPVPETQYF

D gene: -
V gene: TRBV5-1
J gene: TRBJ2-3
clone size: once
CDR3 DNA: TGCGCCAGCAGCTTGTATGCAGGGGTTAGCACAGATACGCAGTATTTT
CDR3 protein: CASSLYAGVSTDTQYF

D gene: -
V gene: TRBV4-1
J gene: TRBJ2-7
clone size: -
CDR3 DNA: TGCGCCAGCAGCCAAGTCATTTCGGCCATAGGCTCCTACGAGCAGTACTTC
CDR3 protein: CASSQVISAIGSYEQYF

D gene: -
V gene: TRBV6-4
J gene: TRBJ2-1
clone size: -
CDR3 DNA: TGTGCCAGCAGTACACGTGGGGGAACCTACAATGAGCAGTTCTTC
CDR3 protein: CASSTRGGTYNEQFF

D gene: TRBD2
V gene: TRBV11-2
J gene: TRBJ2-7
clone size: -
CDR3 DNA: TGTGCCAGCAGCCCTTTCATGGGACTAGGACGCGAGCAGTACTTC
CDR3 protein: CASSPFMGLGREQYF

D gene: TRBD1
V gene: TRBV2
J gene: TRBJ1-2
clone size: -
CDR3 DNA: TGTGCCAGCAGTCATAACGGACAGGACCGGGGGTGCACCTTC
CDR3 protein: CASSHNGQDRGCTF

D gene: -
V gene: TRBV19
J gene: TRBJ1-2
clone size: once
CDR3 DNA: TGTGCCAGCTCGTTTTTCGGGCCCCTCTATGGCTACACCTTC
CDR3 protein: CASSFFGPLYGYTF

D gene: -
V gene: TRBV27
J gene: TRBJ2-7
clone size: -
CDR3 DNA: TGTGCCAGCAGTTCAGGGTCGGTCTACGAGCAGTACTTC
CDR3 protein: CASSSGSVYEQYF

D gene: -
V gene: TRBV25-1
J gene: TRBJ2-7
clone size: -
CDR3 DNA: TGTGCCAGCAGTGCGGGGAGCGACCCCTACGAGCAGTACTTC
CDR3 protein: CASSAGSDPYEQYF

D gene: TRBD2
V gene: TRBV10-3
J gene: TRBJ2-1
clone size: -
CDR3 DNA: TGTGCCATCAGGGATAGCGGGAACAATGAGCAGTTCTTC
CDR3 protein: CAIRDSGNNEQFF

D gene: TRBD2
V gene: TRBV7-2
J gene: TRBJ2-1
clone size: -
CDR3 DNA: TGTGCCAGCAGCTTAGTAGCGGGAGGGCCACATGAGCAGTTCTTC
CDR3 protein: CASSLVAGGPHEQFF

D gene: TRBD1
V gene: TRBV15
J gene: TRBJ1-2
clone size: -
CDR3 DNA: TGTGCCACCAGCAGGACAGGGTTTTATGGCTACACCTTC
CDR3 protein: CATSRTGFYGYTF

D gene: -
V gene: TRBV6-6
J gene: TRBJ2-7
clone size: -
CDR3 DNA: TGTGCCAGCAGTTACAGTGCGGATTCCTCCTACGAGCAGTACTTC
CDR3 protein: CASSYSADSSYEQYF

D gene: -
V gene: TRBV30
J gene: TRBJ1-5
clone size: -
CDR3 DNA: TGTGCCTGGAGTTCGGGGGGGGGTTTTAGCAATCAGCCCCAGCATTTT
CDR3 protein: CAWSSGGGFSNQPQHF

D gene: -
V gene: TRBV19
J gene: TRBJ1-2
clone size: -
CDR3 DNA: TGTGCCAGTAGTATTGGACAGTTTAACTATGGCTACACCTTC
CDR3 protein: CASSIGQFNYGYTF

D gene: -
V gene: TRBV5-1
J gene: TRBJ1-3
clone size: -
CDR3 DNA: TGCGCCAGCAGCTTGTCTCCAGGGGGAAACACCATATATTTT
CDR3 protein: CASSLSPGGNTIYF

D gene: -
V gene: TRBV30
J gene: TRBJ1-1
clone size: few
CDR3 DNA: TGTGCCTGGAATCGGGACCTCGGGGATGAAGCTTTCTTT
CDR3 protein: CAWNRDLGDEAFF

D gene: -
V gene: TRBV9
J gene: TRBJ2-2
clone size: -
CDR3 DNA: TGTGCCAGCAGCCCCCAGCCCGGGGAGCTGTTTTTT
CDR3 protein: CASSPQPGELFF

D gene: -
V gene: TRBV27
J gene: TRBJ2-6
clone size: -
CDR3 DNA: TGTGCCACCTCCTCTGGGGCCAACGTCCTGACTTTC
CDR3 protein: CATSSGANVLTF

D gene: TRBD1
V gene: TRBV19
J gene: TRBJ2-1
clone size: -
CDR3 DNA: TGTGCCAGTAGCCGACCTAAAGACAGGGACTCCTACAATGAGCAGTTCTTC
CDR3 protein: CASSRPKDRDSYNEQFF

D gene: -
V gene: TRBV20-1
J gene: TRBJ1-1
clone size: once
CDR3 DNA: TGCAGTGCTGGCCCCCGCACTGAAGCTTTCTTT
CDR3 protein: CSAGPRTEAFF

D gene: TRBD2
V gene: TRBV2
J gene: TRBJ2-5
clone size: once
CDR3 DNA: TGTGCCAGCAGTGAAGTTGGCAGCGGGAAAAAGCAAGAGACCCAGTACTTC
CDR3 protein: CASSEVGSGKKQETQYF

D gene: -
V gene: TRBV28
J gene: TRBJ1-1
clone size: -
CDR3 DNA: TGTGCCAGCAGACCAGGGTTTGGAGCTTTCTTT
CDR3 protein: CASRPGFGAFF

D gene: -
V gene: TRBV28
J gene: TRBJ1-2
clone size: once
CDR3 DNA: TGTGCCAGCAGTTTAGGACCGACCAGGGTGGGCTACACCTTC
CDR3 protein: CASSLGPTRVGYTF

D gene: -
V gene: TRBV2
J gene: TRBJ2-6
clone size: -
CDR3 DNA: TGTGCCAGCAGTGGGACAGCGTCTGGGGCCAACGTCCTGACTTTC
CDR3 protein: CASSGTASGANVLTF

D gene: TRBD1
V gene: TRBV15
J gene: TRBJ1-1
clone size: -
CDR3 DNA: TGTGCCACCAGCAGAGCTCGCCAGGGGGCCCCGTTGGACACTGAAGCTTTCTTT
CDR3 protein: CATSRARQGAPLDTEAFF

D gene: TRBD2
V gene: TRBV29-1
J gene: TRBJ2-2
clone size: -
CDR3 DNA: TGCAGCGTCCCCGGACTAGCGGGAGGTCCTAGAGGGGAGCTGTTTTTT
CDR3 protein: CSVPGLAGGPRGELFF